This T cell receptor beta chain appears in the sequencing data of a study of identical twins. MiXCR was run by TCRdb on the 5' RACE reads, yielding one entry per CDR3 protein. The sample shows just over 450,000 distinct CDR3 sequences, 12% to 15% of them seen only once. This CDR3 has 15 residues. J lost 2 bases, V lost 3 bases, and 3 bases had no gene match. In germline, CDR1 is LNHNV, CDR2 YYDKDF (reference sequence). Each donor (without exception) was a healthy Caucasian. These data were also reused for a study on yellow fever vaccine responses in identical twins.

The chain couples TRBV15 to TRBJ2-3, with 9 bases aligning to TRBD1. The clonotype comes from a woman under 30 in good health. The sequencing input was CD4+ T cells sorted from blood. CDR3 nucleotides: TGTGCCACCAGCAGGGGACAGGGCGACACAGATACGCAGTATTTT. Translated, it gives CATSRGQGDTDTQYF.